The clone carrying this T cell receptor beta chain showed up just once. Clones were read by immunoSEQ multiplex PCR, and TCRdb kept only the in-frame ones, dropping some. The sample shows approximately 65,000 clones, over 95% of them seen only once. CDR3 length: 13 residues. The germline V gene has CDR1 SEHNR and CDR2 FQNEAQ (reference sequence). V lost 6 bases to trimming and J lost 2 bases, with 10 bases between them. The data are from a study of T cell changes during pregnancy in multiple sclerosis. Specimen: CD8+ T cells from peripheral blood mononuclear cells, collected after pregnancy. The clonotype was recovered from a female donor with multiple sclerosis, enrolled in a pregnancy study. This chain joins TRBV7-9 and TRBJ2-5, with a possible D match to TRBD2 (6 bases). The CDR3 coding sequence is TGTGCCAGCAGTTCCGGGGGACAAGAGACCCAGTACTTC. Encoded protein: CASSSGGQETQYF. Based on the CDR3 plus reference TRBV7-9 and TRBJ2-5, the full variable domain is DTGVSQNPRHKITKRGQNVTFRCDPISEHNRLYWYRQTLGQGPEFLTYFQNEAQLEKSRLLSDRFSAERPKGSFSTLEIQRTEQGDSAMYLCASSSGGQETQYFGPGTRLLVL.